The TCR beta chain described here comes from a study of long-term antiretroviral therapy in people with HIV. Study-wide background: A decade or so separates the oldest specimens from the later 2015 immediate-ART recommendation.

At survey level, the immunoSEQ assay was run in its v3.0 version. Sequencing had a target that covered about 35,000-55,000 T-cell genomes per sample. Measured with immunoSEQ multiplex PCR; TCRdb has only the in-frame clones, and not every one. Of about 50,000 clones in the sample, about 88% were seen once. Losses at the gene ends were 7 bases for V and 2 bases for J; bases not matched to a gene: 4. The CDR3 is made up of 13 amino acids. Per germline, CDR1 LNHDA and CDR2 SQIVND (reference sequence). This clone came up a few times. Its specificity is not known. The study's findings and limits: ART was followed by higher diversity that remained below transplant donor controls. Whereas controls had wider CDR3 length ranges, HIV repertoires had narrower ones.

The receptor's source is a woman aged 18-29 years with HIV. This material consisted of unsorted PBMCs, taken 0.8 years after starting antiretroviral therapy. This chain connects TRBV19 to TRBJ2-7, with 8 bases identical to TRBD1. The CDR3 nucleotides are TGTGCCAGTACGGACAGGGCGACCTACGAGCAGTACTTC. This sequence encodes CASTDRATYEQYF.